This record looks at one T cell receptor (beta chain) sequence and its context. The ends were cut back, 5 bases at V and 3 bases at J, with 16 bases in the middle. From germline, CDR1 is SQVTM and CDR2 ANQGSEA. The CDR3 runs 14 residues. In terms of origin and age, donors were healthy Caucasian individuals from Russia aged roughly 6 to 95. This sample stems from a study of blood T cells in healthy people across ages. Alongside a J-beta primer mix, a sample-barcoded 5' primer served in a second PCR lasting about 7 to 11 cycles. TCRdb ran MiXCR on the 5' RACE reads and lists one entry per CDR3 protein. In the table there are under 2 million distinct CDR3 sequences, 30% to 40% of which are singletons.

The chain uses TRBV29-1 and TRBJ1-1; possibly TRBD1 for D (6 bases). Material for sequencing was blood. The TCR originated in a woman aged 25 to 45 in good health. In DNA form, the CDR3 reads TGCAGCGTTCGATCTCCCGGACAGCACACTGAAGCTTTCTTT. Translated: CSVRSPGQHTEAFF.